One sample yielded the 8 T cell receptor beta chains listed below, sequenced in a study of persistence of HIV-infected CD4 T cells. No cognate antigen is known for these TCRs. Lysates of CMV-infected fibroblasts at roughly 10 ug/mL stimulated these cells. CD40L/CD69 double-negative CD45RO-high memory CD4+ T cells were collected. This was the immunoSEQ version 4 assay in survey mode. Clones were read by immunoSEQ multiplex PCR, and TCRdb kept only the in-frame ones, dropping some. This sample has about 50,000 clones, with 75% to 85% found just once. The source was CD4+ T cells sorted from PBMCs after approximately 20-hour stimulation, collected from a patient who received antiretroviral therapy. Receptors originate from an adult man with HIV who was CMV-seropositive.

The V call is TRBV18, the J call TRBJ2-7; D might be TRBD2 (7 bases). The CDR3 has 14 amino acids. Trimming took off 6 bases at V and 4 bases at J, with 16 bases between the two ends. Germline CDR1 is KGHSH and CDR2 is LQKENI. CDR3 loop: CASSPGGARYEQYF. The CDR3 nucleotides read TGTGCCAGCTCCCCTGGGGGGGCGCGGTACGAGCAGTACTTC.

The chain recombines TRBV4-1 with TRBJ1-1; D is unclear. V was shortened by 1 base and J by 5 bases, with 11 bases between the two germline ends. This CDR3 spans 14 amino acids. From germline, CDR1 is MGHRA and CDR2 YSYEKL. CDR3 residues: CASSQVPDWTEAFF. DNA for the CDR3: TGCGCCAGCAGCCAAGTACCTGACTGGACTGAAGCTTTCTTT.

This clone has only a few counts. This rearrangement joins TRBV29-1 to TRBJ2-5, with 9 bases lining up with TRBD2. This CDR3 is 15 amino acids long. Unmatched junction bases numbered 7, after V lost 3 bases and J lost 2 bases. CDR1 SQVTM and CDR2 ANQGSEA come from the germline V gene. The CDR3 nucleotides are TGCAGCGTTGAGCGGTTAGCGGGAGTTCAAGAGACCCAGTACTTC. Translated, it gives CSVERLAGVQETQYF.

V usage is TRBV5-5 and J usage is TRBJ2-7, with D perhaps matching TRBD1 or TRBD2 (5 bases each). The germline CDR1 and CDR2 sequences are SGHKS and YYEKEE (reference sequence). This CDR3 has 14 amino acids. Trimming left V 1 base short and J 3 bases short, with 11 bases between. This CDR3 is CASSLKGPVYEQYF. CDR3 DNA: TGTGCCAGCAGCTTGAAGGGACCCGTCTACGAGCAGTACTTC.

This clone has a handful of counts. In DNA, the CDR3 is TGCGCCAGCAGCCAAGATGGACACAGGGGCCTCGACTATGGCTACACCTTC. Encoded protein: CASSQDGHRGLDYGYTF. This chain links TRBV4-1 with TRBJ1-2, with 7 nucleotides matching TRBD1. V lost 0 bases to trimming and J lost 3 bases; unmatched junction nucleotides: 10. Germline loops: CDR1 MGHRA, CDR2 YSYEKL. The CDR3 is made up of 17 amino acids.

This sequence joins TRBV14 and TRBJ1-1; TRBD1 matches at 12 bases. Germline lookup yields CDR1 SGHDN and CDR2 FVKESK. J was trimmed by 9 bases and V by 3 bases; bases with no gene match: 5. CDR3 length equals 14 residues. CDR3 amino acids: CASSQAGTGGKAFF. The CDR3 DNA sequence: TGTGCCAGCAGCCAGGCCGGGACAGGGGGCAAAGCTTTCTTT.

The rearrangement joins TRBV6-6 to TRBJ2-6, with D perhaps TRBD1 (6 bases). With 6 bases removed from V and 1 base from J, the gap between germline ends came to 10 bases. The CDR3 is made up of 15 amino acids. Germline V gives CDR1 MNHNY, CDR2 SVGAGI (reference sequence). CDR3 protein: CASSGTGSGANVLTF. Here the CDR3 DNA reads TGTGCCAGCAGCGGAACAGGGTCTGGGGCCAACGTCCTGACTTTC.

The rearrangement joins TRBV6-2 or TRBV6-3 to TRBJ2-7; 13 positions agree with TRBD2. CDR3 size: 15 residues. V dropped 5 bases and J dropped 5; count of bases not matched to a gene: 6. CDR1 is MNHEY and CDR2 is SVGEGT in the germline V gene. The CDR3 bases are TGTGCCAGCAGTCCCAGACTAGCGGGAGGCAACGAGCAGTACTTC. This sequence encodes CASSPRLAGGNEQYF.